This T cell receptor beta chain appears in the sequencing data of a study of T-cell memory formation after mild COVID-19 (dated by TCRdb to 2020 to 2023). Background on the whole study: TCR sequence clusters from the two donors were found to be largely donor specific. In two donors, T-cell clones that expanded and contracted after mild COVID-19 were followed by sequencing TCRalpha and TCRbeta repertoires longitudinally. The cohort comprised two young, previously healthy adult volunteers, one female and one male.

Points the paper makes about the study in general: Contracting CD4+ clones were found mainly in CM and EM memory subsets, while CD8+ clones were enriched in EMRA. From day 15 to 85, contracting clones showed balanced CD4/CD8 phenotypes, whereas a second wave of clones that expanded from day 15 to 37 leaned towards CD4+. SARS-CoV-2 specificity of the second-wave clones peaking on day 37 was not confirmed. Only two mild cases were covered by the study, and larger cohorts that include severe cases with pre-infection samples were considered necessary. Some responding clones were detected in pre-infection memory, which suggested that pre-existing cross-reactive memory T cells had joined the SARS-CoV-2 response.

Ficoll-Paque density gradient centrifugation was the method used to isolate PBMCs. Instrument used: Illumina NovaSeq 6000. TCRalpha and TCRbeta cDNA libraries were constructed by 5'RACE with constant-segment primers, with sample barcodes and unique molecular identifiers being introduced. RNA was extracted from every sample with Trizol reagent. The libraries were amplified in two PCR steps, and the second step added a second sample barcode and Illumina TruSeq adapters. Sequencing of the libraries was done on an Illumina NovaSeq, producing 2 x 150 bp paired-end reads. In the original analysis: The reads were demultiplexed and collapsed into UMI-guided consensus sequences using migec v1.2.7. With mixcr v2.1.11, UMI consensuses were aligned to TRA and TRB V and J templates and assembled into clonotypes. A clonotype was counted as expanded or contracted only when both edgeR and NoisET called the clonotype significant, with the noise models trained on biological replicates. For edgeR calls, the thresholds were a false discovery rate-adjusted p below 0.01 and a log2 fold-change of 1. As an exploratory analysis of dynamics, max-normalized trajectories of the 1000 most abundant clonotypes were examined with PCA combined with hierarchical clustering. Separately sequenced CD4+ and CD8+ repertoires were used to assign a CD4 or CD8 phenotype to each responding clone. In TCRdb, the public reads were trimmed at Q25 with fastp and aligned with MiXCR, with productive beta chains retained. CDR3 protein duplicates are merged, each entry listing the most common genes and DNA. The V and J calls and clone size are TCRdb's, not the authors'. The sample includes fewer than 250,000 distinct CDR3 sequences, with approximately 15% observed a single time. Under 2.5% of the sample is in the top ten clones.

This clonotype was counted a few times. The antigen it recognizes is unknown. Base qualities are missing; no much larger clone stands one base away. Compared with germline, V lacks 8 bases and J lacks 0 bases; bases without a gene match: 5. Taken from cysteine to phenylalanine, the CDR3 has 15 residues. Just the 45-base CDR3 DNA is kept, in frame starting at base 1. The clonotype originates from an adult woman who had mild COVID-19 (a few samples of this study predate the infection). The sample titles of this study are shuffled in the database, so cell type and time point are left out; the donor was told from shared clones. Sequences were obtained from PBMCs or a T cell subset sorted from them (not recorded which). This chain is built from TRBV12-3 or TRBV12-4 and TRBJ2-3; 10 central nucleotides agree with TRBD2. CDR3 protein: CASLIAGGSTDTQYF. DNA sequence: TGTGCCAGCTTAATAGCGGGGGGAAGCACAGATACGCAGTATTTT.